Below, 19 T cell receptor beta chains from the same sample are listed, as sequenced in a study of blood T cell repertoires in COVID-19. Sequencing was performed with immunoSEQ multiplex PCR; in TCRdb, only in-frame clones are kept and a portion is missing. Of tens of thousands of clones detected, more than 75% appear once; the ten largest clones hold about 6.3%. Sequencing was performed on peripheral blood. These receptors were taken from a man between 60 and 75 years old with active or convalescent COVID-19.

This clone was recorded only once. The rearrangement links TRBV27 to TRBJ1-5, with D uncertain. Trimming stripped 2 bases from V and 7 bases from J, with 9 bases between. Germline V gene data show CDR1 as MNHEY and CDR2 as SMNVEV (reference sequence). The CDR3 length is 13 residues. CDR3 region: CASSLQARQPQHF. The CDR3 nucleotides read TGTGCCAGCAGTTTACAGGCCAGACAGCCCCAGCATTTT.

The chain links TRBV7-9 to TRBJ2-2, with 14 positions matching TRBD2. In germline, CDR1 is SEHNR, CDR2 FQNEAQ (reference sequence). The CDR3 is 17 residues long. V was clipped by 3 bases and J by 6 bases; unmatched bases: 6. This CDR3 is CASSFGTSGRVAGELFF. The CDR3 DNA is TGTGCCAGCAGCTTCGGGACTAGCGGGAGAGTTGCCGGGGAGCTGTTTTTT.

The chain uses TRBV7-2 and TRBJ2-1; TRBD2 matches 13 bases. The ends lost 5 bases at V and 2 bases at J; junction bases unmatched: 6. This CDR3 has 17 amino acids. Looked up from germline, CDR1 is SGHTA and CDR2 is FQGNSA. This chain's CDR3 is CASSITGTSGAYNEQFF. For the CDR3, the DNA is TGTGCCAGCAGCATAACCGGGACTAGCGGGGCCTACAATGAGCAGTTCTTC. The full variable domain, in which reference TRBV7-2 and TRBJ2-1 provide the parts outside the CDR3, is GAGVSQSPSNKVTEKGKDVELRCDPISGHTALYWYRQSLGQGLEFLIYFQGNSAPDKSGLPSDRFSAERTGGSVSTLTIQRTQQEDSAVYLCASSITGTSGAYNEQFFGPGTRLTVL.

V usage is TRBV18 and J usage is TRBJ1-5; TRBD1 matches at 7 bases. The germline gives CDR1 KGHSH, CDR2 LQKENI. The CDR3 runs to 15 residues. V was pared by 1 base and J by 2 bases, with 2 bases of the junction left unmatched. CDR3 protein: CASSPLTGGNQPQHF. CDR3 coding DNA: TGTGCCAGCTCACCACTAACAGGGGGCAATCAGCCCCAGCATTTT.

V is TRBV19 and J is TRBJ1-2; 9 bases are a match to TRBD1. Germline lookup yields CDR1 LNHDA and CDR2 SQIVND (reference sequence). The CDR3 runs 13 residues. Germline trimming cut 5 bases from V and 8 bases from J; bases unmatched to any gene: 6. The CDR3 spells CASSHRGLGGYTF. The CDR3 nucleotides read TGTGCCAGTAGTCACAGGGGGCTTGGGGGCTACACCTTC.

This sequence joins TRBV6-6 and TRBJ1-2; the match to TRBD1 covers 10 bases. V was pared by 0 bases and J by 5 bases, with 3 bases of the junction left unmatched. This CDR3 spans 15 amino acids. CDR1 MNHNY and CDR2 SVGAGI come from the germline V gene (reference sequence). The CDR3 DNA reads as TGTGCCAGCAGTTACTCCGACAGGGGGCTGTATGGCTACACCTTC. This codes for CASSYSDRGLYGYTF.

The rearrangement joins TRBV5-1 to TRBJ2-1; 7 bases are a match to TRBD2. The CDR3 sequence is 14 residues long. V dropped 4 bases and J dropped 10; count of bases not matched to a gene: 11. Germline lookup yields CDR1 SGHRS and CDR2 YFSETQ. The CDR3 region is CASSRAAGVPEQFF. The CDR3 DNA reads as TGCGCCAGCAGCCGCGCGGCGGGGGTCCCCGAGCAGTTCTTC.

V and J are TRBV9 and TRBJ2-1; the D gene is possibly TRBD1 (6 bases). The V end lost 0 bases, the J end lost 4 bases, and 8 bases lay between the germline ends. This CDR3 region has 14 residues. Germline assignment: CDR1 SGDLS and CDR2 YYNGEE. CDR3 DNA sequence: TGTGCCAGCAGCGTAGGGACAGCTTACAATGAGCAGTTCTTC. As protein: CASSVGTAYNEQFF. The variable domain in full, with the rest retrieved from reference TRBV9 and TRBJ2-1, is DSGVTQTPKHLITATGQRVTLRCSPRSGDLSVYWYQQSLDQGLQFLIQYYNGEERAKGNILERFSAQQFPDLHSELNLSSLELGDSALYFCASSVGTAYNEQFFGPGTRLTVL.

The chain joins TRBV10-2 to TRBJ2-7; D is unresolved. This CDR3 is 11 amino acids long. V was shortened by 3 bases and J by 2 bases, with 2 bases between the two germline ends. The V gene's germline CDR1 is WSHSY and CDR2 SAAADI. The chain's CDR3 is CASSDTYEQYF. CDR3 bases: TGCGCCAGCAGTGACACCTACGAGCAGTACTTC.

V usage is TRBV5-1 and J usage is TRBJ2-1, with 8 bases matching TRBD1. The CDR3 totals 15 residues. V lost 1 base to trimming and J lost 3 bases; unmatched junction nucleotides: 3. Germline V gives CDR1 SGHRS, CDR2 YFSETQ. DNA of the CDR3: TGCGCCAGCAGCTTGACAGGGGGTGTCTACAATGAGCAGTTCTTC. Residues: CASSLTGGVYNEQFF.

The J gene is TRBJ2-7, the V gene TRBV14; 7 nucleotides align to TRBD1. V trimming: 4 bases; J trimming: 0 bases; junction bases outside the gene matches: 9. This CDR3 is 16 amino acids long. From germline, CDR1 is SGHDN and CDR2 FVKESK. The CDR3 nucleotides read TGTGCCAGCAGCCGAGCAGCCGGGACAGCCTCCTACGAGCAGTACTTC. This codes for CASSRAAGTASYEQYF. The variable domain in full, with the rest retrieved from reference TRBV14 and TRBJ2-7, is EAGVTQFPSHSVIEKGQTVTLRCDPISGHDNLYWYRRVMGKEIKFLLHFVKESKQDESGMPNNRFLAERTGGTYSTLKVQPAELEDSGVYFCASSRAAGTASYEQYFGPGTRLTVT.

In its sample, this clone was seen a few times. This chain links TRBV18 with TRBJ1-2; 10 positions agree with TRBD1. The CDR3 is 16 residues long. Germline-derived CDR1 and CDR2 are KGHSH and LQKENI. The trim removed 0 bases at V and 8 bases at J, leaving 9 bases unmatched. The CDR3 DNA follows: TGTGCCAGCTCACCACCAGGACAGGGGGTAATCAAAGGCTACACCTTC. Its protein product is CASSPPGQGVIKGYTF.

The CDR3 DNA reads as TGCGCCAGCAGCCACCTCCCCGGCGGCAGTGGGGGGACTGAAGCTTTCTTT. Amino acids: CASSHLPGGSGGTEAFF. The chain recombines TRBV4-1 with TRBJ1-1, with D perhaps matching TRBD1 (5 bases). The germline gives CDR1 MGHRA, CDR2 YSYEKL. This CDR3 region has 17 residues. V was pared by 3 bases and J by 5 bases, with 22 bases between.

The V and J genes are TRBV24-1 and TRBJ2-2; 10 positions agree with TRBD1. Germline V CDR1 and CDR2: KGHDR, SFDVKD. Unmatched junction bases numbered 6, after V lost 5 bases and J lost 1 base. This CDR3 has 17 amino acids. The CDR3 nucleotides are TGTGCCACCAGTGGTCGACAGGGGGCAGGGAACACCGGGGAGCTGTTTTTT. Residues: CATSGRQGAGNTGELFF.

The rearrangement links TRBV5-1 to TRBJ1-2, with TRBD1 matching over 7 bases. There are 14 residues in the CDR3. The germline CDR1 and CDR2 sequences are SGHRS and YFSETQ. The V gene end was trimmed by 4 bases and the J gene end by 8 bases; junction bases not matched to a gene: 11. Written as DNA, the CDR3 is TGCGCCAGCAGCAACTCCGGGACAGAGATCGGCTACACCTTC. Its translation: CASSNSGTEIGYTF. Full variable domain (outside the CDR3, taken from reference TRBV5-1 and TRBJ1-2): KAGVTQTPRYLIKTRGQQVTLSCSPISGHRSVSWYQQTPGQGLQFLFEYFSETQRNKGNFPGRFSGRQFSNSRSEMNVSTLELGDSALYLCASSNSGTEIGYTFGSGTRLTVV.

This sequence joins TRBV2 and TRBJ2-4; TRBD1 agrees at 7 bases. Germline V gene lookup returns CDR1 SNHLY and CDR2 FYNNEI. This CDR3 region has 14 residues. The ends lost 7 bases at V and 5 bases at J; junction bases unmatched: 8. The chain's CDR3 is CASKMTGFQNIQYF. The CDR3 DNA is TGTGCCAGCAAGATGACAGGGTTCCAAAACATTCAGTACTTC.

This clone showed up just once. CDR3 DNA sequence: TGTGCCACCAGTGATTACAACAGGGCCTTCACCTTC. This gives the protein CATSDYNRAFTF. The rearrangement joins TRBV24-1 to TRBJ1-2, with a possible D match to TRBD1 (6 bases). CDR1 KGHDR and CDR2 SFDVKD come from the germline V gene. The V and J ends lost 2 bases and 13 bases respectively, with 13 bases between them. This CDR3 has 12 amino acids.

The rearrangement links TRBV5-1 to TRBJ1-2; TRBD1 matches at 9 bases. Germline V gene lookup returns CDR1 SGHRS and CDR2 YFSETQ. Trimming took 0 bases from V and 5 from J; bases not matched to a gene: 5. The CDR3 sequence is 15 residues long. The CDR3 DNA sequence: TGCGCCAGCAGCTTGGGAACAGGGGGCGCATATGGCTACACCTTC. Translated: CASSLGTGGAYGYTF.

The chain's CDR3 is CASGLVRGGRTREQFF. CDR3 in DNA: TGTGCTAGTGGTTTGGTCCGGGGCGGGAGGACAAGGGAGCAGTTCTTC. The chain combines TRBV12-5 with TRBJ2-1; 8 bases match TRBD2. The V gene's germline CDR1 is LGHNT and CDR2 FRNRAP. Trimming cost V 0 bases and J 10 bases; bases outside gene matches: 11. CDR3 length: 16 amino acids.